The 12 T cell receptor beta chains below were found in one sample sequenced in a study of vaccination effects on CD4 cells after COVID-19. ViraFEST assay sequencing came after antigen-specific CD4+ T cells were expanded with viral peptide pools. Cultured cells yielded isolated CD4+ T cells after less than 11 days. Nucleocapsid antibody tests were negative, and the vaccine recipients had no prior SARS-CoV-2 infection. The table came from immunoSEQ multiplex PCR; TCRdb's copy has only in-frame clones and leaves some out. The table shows about 24,000 clones, with 60% to 75% occurring only once. These receptors have no identified antigens. Sequenced here: CD4+ T cells from PBMCs cultured with HCoV-OC43 spike peptides, sampled before COVID-19 vaccination. Sample subset: HCoV-OC43 spike overlapping peptide pool stimulation. The receptors originated from a human donor who received a COVID-19 vaccine.

This sequence joins TRBV3-1 (or the pseudogene TRBV3-2) and TRBJ2-2; D not resolved. V dropped 6 bases and J dropped 9 bases, with 20 bases sitting between them. The CDR3 covers 15 residues. CDR1 and CDR2 (germline): LGHDT, YNNKEL (reference sequence). The CDR3 DNA sequence: TGTGCCAGCAGTCACGGTGAGGCGGCGAGGCGGGAGCTGTTTTTT. Translation: CASSHGEAARRELFF.

The J gene is TRBJ1-6, the V gene TRBV7-9, with D possibly matching TRBD1 (5 bases). Trimming removed 6 bases from V and 0 bases from J, with 18 bases in between. The CDR3 is 18 amino acids. Germline V gene data show CDR1 as SEHNR and CDR2 as FQNEAQ (reference sequence). The CDR3: CASRKSGRDSSYNSPLHF. In nucleotides, the CDR3 is TGTGCCAGCAGGAAGAGCGGCAGAGACAGCTCCTATAATTCACCCCTCCACTTT.

The gene calls are TRBV19 and TRBJ1-2; no reliable D call. The CDR3 spans 11 residues. Germline V gene lookup returns CDR1 LNHDA and CDR2 SQIVND (reference sequence). V lost 7 bases, J lost 8 bases, and 11 bases lay in between. CDR3 residues: CASNGVGGYTF. The CDR3 DNA sequence: TGTGCCAGTAATGGTGTGGGGGGCTACACCTTC. The full variable domain, with the rest looked up from reference TRBV19 and TRBJ1-2, is DGGITQSPKYLFRKEGQNVTLSCEQNLNHDAMYWYRQDPGQGLRLIYYSQIVNDFQKGDIAEGYSVSREKKESFPLTVTSAQKNPTAFYLCASNGVGGYTFGSGTRLTVV.

The chain carries TRBV27 and TRBJ2-1; no definite D call. Per germline, CDR1 MNHEY and CDR2 SMNVEV (reference sequence). The CDR3 is made up of 14 amino acids. V lost 6 bases to trimming and J lost 0 bases, with 9 bases between them. CDR3: CASRRSSSYNEQFF. CDR3 sequence (DNA): TGTGCCAGCAGGAGATCGAGCTCCTACAATGAGCAGTTCTTC.

This sequence joins TRBV2 and TRBJ1-1; D is uncertain. The CDR3 covers 14 residues. V was cut by 7 bases and J by 11 bases, with 23 bases left in between. In germline, CDR1 is SNHLY, CDR2 FYNNEI. This chain's CDR3 is CASTEREPYTAAFF. CDR3 DNA sequence: TGTGCCAGCACCGAACGGGAACCGTACACTGCGGCTTTCTTT.

The gene calls are TRBV12-5 and TRBJ2-2; 7 nucleotides match TRBD2. V gave up 1 base and J gave up 5 bases; unmatched junction bases: 13. There are 18 residues in the CDR3. CDR1 and CDR2 (germline): LGHNT, FRNRAP. DNA for the CDR3: TGTGCTAGTGGTTTGGATCCTAGCTCGGGAGGTCGGACCGGGGAGCTGTTTTTT. Translation gives CASGLDPSSGGRTGELFF.

This chain uses TRBV30 with TRBJ2-3; 7 positions match TRBD2. V was clipped by 1 base and J by 0 bases; unmatched bases: 4. CDR1 GTSNPN and CDR2 SVGIG come from the germline V gene (reference sequence). This CDR3 region has 15 residues. In DNA form, the CDR3 reads TGTGCCTGGAGTGCGGGCGGGGGAAGCACAGATACGCAGTATTTT. It is translated as CAWSAGGGSTDTQYF.

In its sample, this clone was seen a few times. The chain recombines TRBV28 with TRBJ1-5; D call uncertain. Germline V gene sequence: CDR1 MDHEN, CDR2 SYDVKM. V was pared by 6 bases and J by 1 base, with 4 bases between. The CDR3 spans 12 residues. This CDR3 reads CASRASNQPQHF. The CDR3 DNA is TGTGCCAGCAGGGCCAGCAATCAGCCCCAGCATTTT.

The rearrangement uses TRBV19 and TRBJ1-4; 8 bases agree with TRBD1. The CDR3 runs to 13 residues. The germline gives CDR1 LNHDA, CDR2 SQIVND (reference sequence). V dropped 10 bases and J dropped 6; count of bases not matched to a gene: 7. CDR3 region: CATHGQGDEKLFF. CDR3 bases: TGTGCCACCCATGGACAGGGCGATGAAAAACTGTTTTTT.

The rearrangement joins TRBV11-3 to TRBJ1-1, with a possible D match to TRBD1 (5 bases). The CDR3 covers 16 residues. CDR1 is SGHNT and CDR2 is YENEEA in the germline V gene. The V end lost 1 base, the J end lost 1 base, and 13 bases lay between the germline ends. CDR3 nucleotide sequence: TGTGCCAGCAGCTTAGTGGCTTTCGGGGCGAACACTGAAGCTTTCTTT. It yields the protein CASSLVAFGANTEAFF.

The rearrangement uses TRBV7-9 and TRBJ2-5, with 11 bases fitting TRBD1. The V gene's germline CDR1 is SEHNR and CDR2 FQNEAQ (reference sequence). V gave up 10 bases and J gave up 1 base; unmatched junction bases: 2. The CDR3 loop spans 13 amino acids. CDR3 DNA: TGTGCCACCGGACAGGGGGCCCAAGAGACCCAGTACTTC. It yields the protein CATGQGAQETQYF.

The chain joins TRBV6-5 to TRBJ2-5, with 10 bases matching TRBD1. CDR3 length: 14 amino acids. Losses at the gene ends were 6 bases for V and 5 bases for J; bases not matched to a gene: 6. Germline V lookup: CDR1 MNHEY, CDR2 SVGAGI. The CDR3 coding sequence is TGTGCCAGCAGGACAGGGGGCCCCGGGGAGACCCAGTACTTC. It yields the protein CASRTGGPGETQYF.